This entry lists 20 T cell receptor beta chains sequenced from one sample in a study of CD8 T cells in Susac syndrome. RNA in amounts of about 0.5 to 1 ug was reverse transcribed with random hexamers. TCRdb reprocessed the immunoSEQ multiplex PCR reads via MiXCR and lists one record per CDR3 protein. The data show roughly 130,000 distinct CDR3 sequences, with roughly 94% seen just once and approximately 0.12% held by the top ten. Sequenced input: CD4+ T cells from PBMCs. The receptors come from a human donor with multiple sclerosis.

Here the CDR3 reads CASSPYQGGQETQYF. The CDR3 DNA is TGTGCCAGCTCACCGTATCAAGGGGGACAAGAGACCCAGTACTTC. The chain recombines TRBV18 with TRBJ2-5, with D perhaps TRBD1 (6 bases). The CDR3 is 15 residues long. V gave up 3 bases and J gave up 2 bases, with 13 bases separating them. Germline V gene lookup returns CDR1 KGHSH and CDR2 LQKENI.

This clonotype was counted once. J is TRBJ2-7 and V is TRBV12-3 or TRBV12-4; 9 bases are a match to TRBD2. This CDR3 is 14 amino acids long. V trimming: 4 bases; J trimming: 5 bases; junction bases outside the gene matches: 6. DNA of the CDR3: TGTGCCAGCAGTTCCTCGGCGGGAGGGAACGAGCAGTACTTC. It codes for CASSSSAGGNEQYF.

This sequence joins TRBV6-6 and TRBJ2-2; D might be TRBD1 or TRBD2, each matching 5 bases. The CDR3 runs 12 residues. Germline values: CDR1 MNHNY, CDR2 SVGAGI (reference sequence). V was cut by 8 bases and J by 6 bases, with 10 bases left in between. The CDR3 loop is CASGRGSGELFF. CDR3 DNA: TGTGCCAGCGGACGGGGCTCCGGGGAGCTGTTTTTT.

J is TRBJ1-2 and V is TRBV19, with 9 bases fitting TRBD1. CDR1 LNHDA and CDR2 SQIVND come from the germline V gene (reference sequence). This CDR3 has 14 residues. V shed 3 bases, J shed 2 bases, and the junction held 1 base outside the gene matches. In nucleotides, the CDR3 is TGTGCCAGTAGTATCGGGACAGGGAACTATGGCTACACCTTC. Residues: CASSIGTGNYGYTF.

The V gene is TRBV6-1, the J gene TRBJ1-5, with a weak D call TRBD1 (5 bases). The ends were cut back, 5 bases at V and 2 bases at J, with 7 bases in the middle. The CDR3 length is 13 residues. CDR1 and CDR2 from the germline V gene are MNHNS and SASEGT. CDR3 sequence: CASSPGRNQPQHF. CDR3 nucleotides: TGTGCCAGCAGTCCAGGGCGCAATCAGCCCCAGCATTTT.

This clonotype was seen once. The chain carries TRBV5-4 and TRBJ2-3; D unclear. Germline V gene sequence: CDR1 SGHNT, CDR2 YYREEE (reference sequence). V lost 4 bases and J 2 bases, leaving 17 bases between the germline ends. This CDR3 region has 16 residues. The CDR3 here is CASSLGRSKDTDTQYF. The CDR3 bases are TGTGCCAGCAGCCTAGGACGCAGCAAGGACACAGATACGCAGTATTTT.

The chain links TRBV29-1 to TRBJ1-2; possible D gene TRBD1, 5 bases. The CDR3 contains 14 residues. Germline V gene sequence: CDR1 SQVTM, CDR2 ANQGSEA. V gave up 4 bases and J gave up 6 bases, with 18 bases separating them. The CDR3 DNA reads TGCAGCGTTGGCCGGGGCAGGGAAAGAGATGGCTACACCTTC. It translates to CSVGRGRERDGYTF.

V and J are TRBV4-1 and TRBJ1-1; possibly TRBD1 for D (5 bases). The CDR3 contains 17 residues. CDR1 and CDR2 from the germline V gene are MGHRA and YSYEKL. The V end lost 4 bases, the J end lost 4 bases, and 22 bases lay between the germline ends. CDR3 region: CASSPFPQGTMGTEAFF. The CDR3 nucleotides are TGCGCCAGCAGCCCCTTCCCCCAGGGAACTATGGGCACTGAAGCTTTCTTT.

The chain employs TRBV7-9 and TRBJ1-2, with a possible D match to TRBD1 (5 bases). The CDR3 length is 16 residues. Germline V gene lookup returns CDR1 SEHNR and CDR2 FQNEAQ (reference sequence). Trimming took off 4 bases at V and 4 bases at J, with 19 bases between the two ends. The chain's CDR3 is CASSSPGLPGGYGYTF. The CDR3 region has the DNA TGTGCCAGCAGCTCGCCGGGACTCCCGGGGGGCTATGGCTACACCTTC. Drawing the rest from reference TRBV7-9 and TRBJ1-2, the complete variable domain is DTGVSQNPRHKITKRGQNVTFRCDPISEHNRLYWYRQTLGQGPEFLTYFQNEAQLEKSRLLSDRFSAERPKGSFSTLEIQRTEQGDSAMYLCASSSPGLPGGYGYTFGSGTRLTVV.

V is TRBV12-3 or TRBV12-4 and J is TRBJ1-1, with D perhaps TRBD1 (5 bases). The CDR3 length is 15 residues. Trimming cost V 6 bases and J 6 bases, with 20 bases left between them. DNA for the CDR3: TGTGCCAGCAGCTACCACCGGGACCGGGGCTCTGAAGCTTTCTTT. Translation: CASSYHRDRGSEAFF.

This CDR3 is CASSPRTGGRTEAFF. The DNA for the CDR3 is TGTGCCAGCAGCCCCCGGACAGGGGGACGGACTGAAGCTTTCTTT. The chain carries TRBV3-1 and TRBJ1-1; 10 positions match TRBD1. This CDR3 comprises 15 residues. The J segment lost 5 bases and the V segment lost 4 bases, leaving 7 bases of the junction unmatched. The germline gives CDR1 LGHDT, CDR2 YNNKEL (reference sequence). Full variable domain (rest looked up from reference TRBV3-1 and TRBJ1-1): DTAVSQTPKYLVTQMGNDKSIKCEQNLGHDTMYWYKQDSKKFLKIMFSYNNKELIINETVPNRFSPKSPDKAHLNLHINSLELGDSAVYFCASSPRTGGRTEAFFGQGTRLTVV.

The chain carries TRBV12-3 or TRBV12-4 and TRBJ2-6; 10 nucleotides agree with TRBD2. The CDR3 consists of 18 residues. The trim removed 7 bases at V and 0 bases at J, leaving 9 bases unmatched. CDR3: CASKINSGRNSGANVLTF. DNA of the CDR3: TGTGCCAGCAAGATAAATAGCGGGAGGAACTCTGGGGCCAACGTCCTGACTTTC.

The chain joins TRBV5-4 to TRBJ1-2; D unclear. The CDR3 length is 15 residues. Looked up from germline, CDR1 is SGHNT and CDR2 is YYREEE (reference sequence). V dropped 0 bases and J dropped 2 bases, with 11 bases sitting between them. The CDR3 region is CASSLESGTNYGYTF. The CDR3 coding sequence is TGTGCCAGCAGCTTGGAGAGCGGAACGAACTATGGCTACACCTTC.

The chain uses TRBV19 and TRBJ1-2; D might be TRBD1 (6 bases). V lost 10 bases to trimming and J lost 3 bases, with 9 bases between them. The germline V gene has CDR1 LNHDA and CDR2 SQIVND (reference sequence). The CDR3 runs 11 residues. Here the CDR3 DNA reads TGTGCCACTAGGACAGACTATGGCTACACCTTC. Its protein product is CATRTDYGYTF.

The chain employs TRBV5-4 and TRBJ2-5; TRBD2 aligns across 9 bases. CDR3 length equals 14 residues. V trimming: 5 bases; J trimming: 2 bases; junction bases outside the gene matches: 4. CDR1 is SGHNT and CDR2 is YYREEE in the germline V gene (reference sequence). Here the CDR3 reads CASRSAGGQETQYF. CDR3 nucleotides: TGTGCCAGCAGGTCAGCGGGGGGTCAAGAGACCCAGTACTTC.

V usage is TRBV30 and J usage is TRBJ1-1, with TRBD1 as a possible D gene (5 bases). Trimming left V 3 bases short and J 7 bases short, with 15 bases between. The CDR3 covers 13 residues. Germline CDR1 reads GTSNPN; CDR2 reads SVGIG (reference sequence). The CDR3 region has the DNA TGTGCCTGGAGCGTTCAGGGAAGGGATGAAGCTTTCTTT. Translating it yields CAWSVQGRDEAFF.

This rearrangement joins TRBV7-2 to TRBJ2-7; no definite D call. Germline V gives CDR1 SGHTA, CDR2 FQGNSA. V was cut by 1 base and J by 7 bases, with 5 bases left in between. The CDR3 runs to 11 residues. The chain's CDR3 is CASSLGLEQYF. The CDR3 DNA reads TGTGCCAGCAGCTTAGGGCTAGAGCAGTACTTC.

The genes are TRBV20-1 and TRBJ2-3; TRBD2 agrees at 9 bases. The CDR3 covers 14 residues. With V trimmed by 5 bases and J by 1 base, 4 bases remained unmatched. Germline CDR1 DFQATT, CDR2 SNEGSKA (reference sequence). CDR3 amino acids: CSASSSGGTDTQYF. CDR3 sequence (DNA): TGCAGTGCTTCCTCTAGCGGGGGCACAGATACGCAGTATTTT.

This rearrangement joins TRBV30 to TRBJ1-3, with TRBD1 as a possible D gene (6 bases). The V gene's germline CDR1 is GTSNPN and CDR2 SVGIG (reference sequence). The length of the CDR3 is 12 residues. V gave up 5 bases and J gave up 6 bases, with 11 bases separating them. This CDR3 reads CAWEGGENTIYF. The DNA of the CDR3 is TGTGCCTGGGAGGGGGGAGAAAACACCATATATTTT.

This sequence joins TRBV7-9 and TRBJ1-5, with TRBD1 as a possible D gene (5 bases). The germline V and J ends were trimmed by 5 bases and 10 bases, with 18 bases remaining between them. The CDR3 has 14 residues. Germline V lookup: CDR1 SEHNR, CDR2 FQNEAQ (reference sequence). This CDR3 reads CASSLDGALNPQHF. The CDR3 nucleotides are TGTGCCAGCAGCCTAGACGGGGCACTGAATCCCCAGCATTTT.